The entry below gives a single T cell receptor (beta chain) sequence along with its context. The antigen is undetermined. This entry is derived from a study of T cell responses to AZD1222 COVID-19 vaccine. Study-wide results and limits: Spike regions recognized by vaccine-associated CD4 TCRs spanned the protein, led by 160-218 and 743-854.

Here immunoSEQ multiplex PCR was the method, and the copy in TCRdb shows in-frame clones only, minus some. The sample lists over 150,000 clones, roughly nine tenths occurring once. Germline V CDR1 and CDR2: MNHEY, SMNVEV (reference sequence). V was pared by 3 bases and J by 6 bases, with 11 bases of the junction left unmatched. The CDR3 sequence is 16 residues long. This clonotype was obtained from an adult in good health. This material consisted of peripheral blood, taken on day 0 of MenACWY control vaccination. This chain joins TRBV27 and TRBJ1-2, with 9 bases aligning to TRBD1. The CDR3 is CASSFAGQGPPDGYTF. CDR3 nucleotide sequence: TGTGCCAGCAGTTTCGCCGGACAGGGGCCCCCCGATGGCTACACCTTC.